This is a list of T cell receptor beta chains from one sample in a study of T cell responses to AZD1222 COVID-19 vaccine. Sequencing was performed with immunoSEQ multiplex PCR; in TCRdb, only in-frame clones are kept and a portion is missing. The table includes some 180,000 clones, roughly 89% detected once. This specimen consisted of peripheral blood, obtained 28 days after the second AZD1222 dose. The receptors come from an adult who received the AZD1222 COVID-19 vaccine. The CDR3 runs from the conserved cysteine through the conserved F or W. A D gene is named only where the DNA matches it firmly. Clone size is not always given. Where it is, it says once, few, many or a class for expanded clones.

CDR3aa | CDR3nt | j_gene | abundance | v_gene | d_gene
CASSARDSLNEKLFF | TGTGCCAGCAGTGCCCGGGACAGTCTTAATGAAAAACTGTTTTTT | TRBJ1-4 | - | TRBV2 | TRBD1
CASSPKGAMSLQETQYF | TGTGCCAGCAGCCCGAAGGGGGCGATGTCCCTCCAAGAGACCCAGTACTTC | TRBJ2-5 | - | TRBV5-5 | TRBD1
CASSPRGGSTSNEQFF | TGTGCCAGCAGCCCCAGGGGGGGGTCGACGTCCAATGAGCAGTTCTTC | TRBJ2-1 | - | TRBV21-1 | -
CASSEAPGLGYEQYF | TGTGCCAGCAGTGAAGCGCCGGGACTAGGCTACGAGCAGTACTTC | TRBJ2-7 | - | TRBV2 | TRBD2
CASSPGGATNEKLFF | TGCGCCAGCAGCCCGGGGGGTGCAACTAATGAAAAACTGTTTTTT | TRBJ1-4 | - | TRBV4-1 | -
CASSLQVGSYYGYTF | TGTGCCAGCAGCTTACAGGTTGGGTCTTACTATGGCTACACCTTC | TRBJ1-2 | - | TRBV7-9 | -
CASSQGDYNEQFF | TGTGCCAGCAGCCAAGGGGACTACAATGAGCAGTTCTTC | TRBJ2-1 | - | TRBV4-2 | -
CASSLVRGGLGAKNIQYF | TGTGCCAGCAGTTTAGTGCGGGGGGGCCTGGGGGCCAAAAACATTCAGTACTTC | TRBJ2-4 | - | TRBV28 | TRBD2
CASSPSQTGSYEQYF | TGTGCCAGCAGTCCCTCTCAAACAGGGTCCTACGAGCAGTACTTC | TRBJ2-7 | - | TRBV27 | -
CASSGLIAGPAGGELFF | TGTGCCAGCAGTGGGCTTATTGCGGGGCCGGCCGGCGGGGAGCTGTTTTTT | TRBJ2-2 | - | TRBV2 | -
CASSPRKGDQETQYF | TGTGCCAGCAGCCCCCGGAAGGGGGACCAAGAGACCCAGTACTTC | TRBJ2-5 | - | TRBV4-2 | -
CASSFRSMDSPHEQYF | TGTGCCAGCAGTTTCCGATCCATGGACAGTCCTCACGAGCAGTACTTC | TRBJ2-7 | - | TRBV28 | -
CASSSPAGGRKGEQYF | TGTGCCAGCAGCTCTCCCGCGGGGGGGAGAAAGGGCGAGCAGTACTTC | TRBJ2-7 | - | TRBV5-6 | TRBD2
CASSPGGGNYGYTF | TGTGCCAGCAGCCCCGGTGGGGGGAACTATGGCTACACCTTC | TRBJ1-2 | - | TRBV16 | -
CASALGATSYEQYF | TGTGCCAGCGCCCTAGGGGCCACTTCCTACGAGCAGTACTTC | TRBJ2-7 | - | TRBV27 | -
CASSLRMGKGSGTEAFF | TGCGCCAGCAGCTTGCGTATGGGGAAAGGGAGTGGGACTGAAGCTTTCTTT | TRBJ1-1 | - | TRBV5-1 | -
CASSKDRSRTPHLRGQETQYF | TGTGCCAGCAGCAAAGACCGTTCTCGGACACCCCACCTCCGGGGGCAAGAGACCCAGTACTTC | TRBJ2-5 | few | TRBV21-1 | -
CASSARDWDSYEQYF | TGTGCCAGCAGCGCCCGAGACTGGGACTCCTACGAGCAGTACTTC | TRBJ2-7 | - | TRBV9 | -
CASSLDTTNYGYTF | TGTGCCAGCAGCTTAGACACAACTAACTATGGCTACACCTTC | TRBJ1-2 | - | TRBV7-2 | -
CASSLGGSTEAFF | TGTGCCAGCAGTTTAGGGGGGAGCACTGAAGCTTTCTTT | TRBJ1-1 | - | TRBV27 | -